This T cell receptor beta chain came from a study of early T cells in non-severe SARS-CoV-2 infection. This clonotype occurred a few times. Germline V gene sequence: CDR1 MNHEY, CDR2 SMNVEV (reference sequence). V was clipped by 0 bases and J by 7 bases, with 12 bases between them. The CDR3 has 15 residues. TCRdb fed the 5' RACE reads into MiXCR, producing one record per CDR3 protein. The sample contains about 30,000 distinct CDR3 sequences, over 4.5% of which appear only once. V gene TRBV27 combines with J gene TRBJ2-2, with TRBD2 as a possible D gene (6 bases). Source: whole blood, taken at baseline. This clonotype originated in an adult who was a healthcare worker with PCR-confirmed SARS-CoV-2 infection or an uninfected control (not recorded which). The DNA for the CDR3 is TGTGCCAGCAGTTTATCCTCGGGACTCAACGGGGAGCTGTTTTTT. It codes for CASSLSSGLNGELFF.